These 17 T cell receptor beta chains were sequenced from one sample in a study of shared clonotypes between healthy human individuals (dated by TCRdb to about 2020). Library generation was performed with the immunoSEQ multiplex PCR assay. TCRdb obtained this table from immuneACCESS and retained in-frame rearrangements with V and J assigned. These tables miss some clones; where compared with another copy, unresolved V genes account for less than half of the shortfall, and the remainder is unexplained. The sample table shows about 600,000 clones, and roughly 98% are seen once. The ten most abundant clones make up around 0.3% of the sample. For the CD8 naive samples, CD45RO-negative cells were positively selected for CCR7, yielding a CD45RA+CCR7+ population from which TemRA cells were excluded. The specimen sequenced was naive CD8+ T cells sorted from blood. This specimen's cell subset or site label, per the study, means: CD45RA+CCR7+. Source of these receptors: a young man in good health.

This clone was observed once. In nucleotides, the CDR3 is TGTGCCAGCAGCCAAAGGGGCGCGCAGGGGCCGTCTCCGACTCTATCCGAGCAGTTCTTC. Its translation: CASSQRGAQGPSPTLSEQFF. The chain is built from TRBV13 and TRBJ2-1; the D gene is possibly TRBD1 (6 bases). Germline CDR1 reads PRHDT; CDR2 reads FYEKMQ (reference sequence). Trimming pared 5 bases from V and 10 bases from J, leaving 36 bases between. This CDR3 is 20 amino acids long.

This clone was seen a single time. J is TRBJ1-5 and V is TRBV15; D remains unclear. Per the germline V gene, CDR1 is LNHNV and CDR2 is YYDKDF (reference sequence). This CDR3 region has 14 residues. V dropped 4 bases and J dropped 3 bases, with 10 bases sitting between them. CDR3 sequence reads: CATSIQVDNQPQHF. The CDR3 DNA reads TGTGCCACCAGCATCCAGGTCGACAATCAGCCCCAGCATTTT. Combining the CDR3 with reference TRBV15 and TRBJ1-5 gives the whole variable domain DAMVIQNPRYQVTQFGKPVTLSCSQTLNHNVMYWYQQKSSQAPKLLFHYYDKDFNNEADTPDNFQSRRPNTSFCFLDIRSPGLGDTAMYLCATSIQVDNQPQHFGDGTRLSIL.

The chain employs TRBV4-3 and TRBJ1-4, with TRBD1 as a possible D gene (5 bases). V gave up 0 bases and J gave up 3 bases, with 11 bases separating them. This CDR3 is 16 amino acids long. Germline CDR1 reads LGHNA; CDR2 reads YSLEER. The CDR3 region has the DNA TGCGCCAGCAGCCAAGATAGAAGGGGATCTAATGAAAAACTGTTTTTT. Amino acids: CASSQDRRGSNEKLFF.

The V call is TRBV11-3, the J call TRBJ2-1; maybe TRBD2 (5 bases). The CDR3 covers 13 residues. V was cut by 4 bases and J by 8 bases, with 12 bases left in between. Per the germline V gene, CDR1 is SGHNT and CDR2 is YENEEA. CDR3 protein: CASSSFYGDEQFF. The CDR3 DNA follows: TGTGCCAGCAGCTCCTTTTACGGGGATGAGCAGTTCTTC.

This chain joins TRBV6-6 and TRBJ1-2; possible D gene TRBD1, 5 bases. This CDR3 contains 15 residues. Germline CDR1 reads MNHNY; CDR2 reads SVGAGI (reference sequence). Trimming removed 2 bases at V and 2 bases at J, with 12 bases between. This chain's CDR3 is CASSYLGTANYGYTF. The CDR3 DNA is TGTGCCAGCAGTTACCTCGGGACGGCAAACTATGGCTACACCTTC.

The chain has TRBV19 and TRBJ2-1; D ambiguous. This CDR3 spans 15 amino acids. V was shortened by 7 bases and J by 0 bases, with 13 bases between the two germline ends. Germline V CDR1 and CDR2: LNHDA, SQIVND (reference sequence). The CDR3 sequence is CASKAELSSYNEQFF. For the CDR3, the DNA is TGTGCCAGTAAGGCCGAATTAAGCTCCTACAATGAGCAGTTCTTC.

The chain links TRBV7-8 to TRBJ2-1, with 12 bases identical to TRBD2. This CDR3 region has 16 residues. CDR1 and CDR2 from the germline V gene are SGHVS and FQNEAQ. V was clipped by 5 bases and J by 7 bases; unmatched bases: 9. CDR3: CASSPLAGGPGNEQFF. The CDR3 DNA follows: TGTGCCAGCAGCCCTCTAGCGGGAGGGCCGGGGAATGAGCAGTTCTTC.

The rearrangement links TRBV28 to TRBJ1-4; 9 bases map to TRBD1. The CDR3 totals 15 residues. In germline, CDR1 is MDHEN, CDR2 SYDVKM. Losses at the gene ends were 6 bases for V and 3 bases for J; bases not matched to a gene: 5. CDR3 region: CASRHGTGPNEKLFF. DNA of the CDR3: TGTGCCAGCAGGCATGGGACAGGGCCTAATGAAAAACTGTTTTTT. The whole variable domain, remainder taken from reference TRBV28 and TRBJ1-4, is DVKVTQSSRYLVKRTGEKVFLECVQDMDHENMFWYRQDPGLGLRLIYFSYDVKMKEKGDIPEGYSVSREKKERFSLILESASTNQTSMYLCASRHGTGPNEKLFFGSGTQLSVL.

The count of this clone is one. The chain has TRBV5-4 and TRBJ1-2, with a tentative D call TRBD1 (5 bases). Germline V CDR1 and CDR2: SGHNT, YYREEE (reference sequence). The CDR3 totals 15 residues. The V end lost 2 bases, the J end lost 2 bases, and 13 bases lay between the germline ends. The DNA of the CDR3 is TGTGCCAGCAGCTTCTTTCCGGGGCTCAACTATGGCTACACCTTC. Protein sequence: CASSFFPGLNYGYTF.

As DNA, the CDR3 is TGTGCCAGCAGACCCGGGGGGCAGGGCTACGAGCAGTACTTC. Its translation: CASRPGGQGYEQYF. The V gene is TRBV11-2, the J gene TRBJ2-7, with TRBD2 as a possible D gene (7 bases). V was clipped by 6 bases and J by 3 bases, with 15 bases between them. Germline CDR1 is SGHAT and CDR2 is FQNNGV. The length of the CDR3 is 14 residues.

This chain links TRBV5-4 with TRBJ2-1; a weak D match, TRBD2 (6 bases). This CDR3 region has 12 residues. Trimming stripped 2 bases from V and 8 bases from J, with 8 bases between. CDR1 and CDR2 (germline): SGHNT, YYREEE (reference sequence). The CDR3 reads CASSFSGDEQFF. CDR3 nucleotides: TGTGCCAGCAGCTTCTCGGGAGATGAGCAGTTCTTC.

The chain has TRBV7-9 and TRBJ2-7, with no clear D. V was shortened by 1 base and J by 2 bases, with 9 bases between the two germline ends. The CDR3 has 14 residues. CDR1 is SEHNR, CDR2 FQNEAQ, per germline (reference sequence). The CDR3 DNA is TGTGCCAGCAGCTTAGGTGTCAGCCCCTACGAGCAGTACTTC. The encoded protein is CASSLGVSPYEQYF.

The gene calls are TRBV4-1 and TRBJ2-1; 8 bases map to TRBD2. Germline CDR1 reads MGHRA; CDR2 reads YSYEKL. The length of the CDR3 is 14 residues. V lost 2 bases and J lost 9; bases outside the gene matches: 6. The CDR3 is CASSQITRGGEQFF. DNA of the CDR3: TGCGCCAGCAGCCAAATTACCCGGGGGGGTGAGCAGTTCTTC.

The V call is TRBV9, the J call TRBJ2-7; 8 bases are a match to TRBD1. Germline V gene lookup returns CDR1 SGDLS and CDR2 YYNGEE. The CDR3 length is 15 residues. The V segment lost 4 bases and the J segment 0 bases; nucleotides outside the gene matches: 6. The DNA of the CDR3 is TGTGCCAGCAGCCCAAACCAGGGGGCCTCCTACGAGCAGTACTTC. It specifies CASSPNQGASYEQYF.

The V call is TRBV5-1, the J call TRBJ2-3; weak D call: TRBD1 (6 bases). CDR3 length equals 14 residues. Per germline, CDR1 SGHRS and CDR2 YFSETQ. V gave up 3 bases and J gave up 2 bases, with 10 bases separating them. In DNA, the CDR3 is TGCGCCAGCAGCTATAGGACAGACACAGATACGCAGTATTTT. This translates into CASSYRTDTDTQYF.

V and J are TRBV7-2 and TRBJ2-5; D is ambiguous. The germline V and J ends were trimmed by 3 bases and 3 bases, with 8 bases remaining between them. The germline gives CDR1 SGHTA, CDR2 FQGNSA. The CDR3 runs 13 residues. The CDR3 DNA reads as TGTGCCAGCAGCTTCTTGCTGGAAGAGACCCAGTACTTC. Translating it yields CASSFLLEETQYF.

V and J are TRBV18 and TRBJ2-1; D is unclear. Deletions cut 3 bases from V and 0 bases from J, with 3 bases between. CDR3 length equals 13 residues. Germline loops: CDR1 KGHSH, CDR2 LQKENI. The CDR3 here is CASSPSSYNEQFF. DNA of the CDR3: TGTGCCAGCTCACCGAGCTCCTACAATGAGCAGTTCTTC. The full variable domain, in which reference TRBV18 and TRBJ2-1 provide the parts outside the CDR3, is NAGVMQNPRHLVRRRGQEARLRCSPMKGHSHVYWYRQLPEEGLKFMVYLQKENIIDESGMPKERFSAEFPKEGPSILRIQQVVRGDSAAYFCASSPSSYNEQFFGPGTRLTVL.